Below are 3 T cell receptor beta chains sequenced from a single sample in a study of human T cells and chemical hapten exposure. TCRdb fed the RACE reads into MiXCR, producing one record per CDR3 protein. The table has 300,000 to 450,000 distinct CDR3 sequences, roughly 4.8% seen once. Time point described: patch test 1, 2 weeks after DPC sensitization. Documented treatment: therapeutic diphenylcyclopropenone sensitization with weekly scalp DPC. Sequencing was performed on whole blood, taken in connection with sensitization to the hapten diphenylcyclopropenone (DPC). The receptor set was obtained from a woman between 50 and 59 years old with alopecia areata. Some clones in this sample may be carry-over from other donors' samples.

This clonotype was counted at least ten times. The CDR3 reads CASSPTDSQGYTF. In DNA, the CDR3 is TGTGCCAGCAGTCCCACTGACAGCCAAGGCTACACCTTC. The chain links TRBV27 to TRBJ1-2; D possibly corresponds to TRBD1 (5 bases). This CDR3 comprises 13 residues. Germline V gene sequence: CDR1 MNHEY, CDR2 SMNVEV (reference sequence). Trimming took 5 bases from V and 8 from J, leaving 15 bases between them.

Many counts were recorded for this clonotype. The CDR3 sequence: CSARESLYEQYF. In nucleotides, the CDR3 is TGCAGCGCTAGGGAATCCCTCTACGAGCAGTACTTC. The gene calls are TRBV29-1 and TRBJ2-7; D unclear. V lost 7 bases and J 3 bases, leaving 13 bases between the germline ends. This CDR3 has 12 amino acids. Germline CDR1 reads SQVTM; CDR2 reads ANQGSEA.

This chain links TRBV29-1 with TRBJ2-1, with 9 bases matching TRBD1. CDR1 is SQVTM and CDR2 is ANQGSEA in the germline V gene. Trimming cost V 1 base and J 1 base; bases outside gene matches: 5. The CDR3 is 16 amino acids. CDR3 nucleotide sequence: TGCAGCGTTGAAGCTACCGGGACAGGGTCCTACAATGAGCAGTTCTTC. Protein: CSVEATGTGSYNEQFF.